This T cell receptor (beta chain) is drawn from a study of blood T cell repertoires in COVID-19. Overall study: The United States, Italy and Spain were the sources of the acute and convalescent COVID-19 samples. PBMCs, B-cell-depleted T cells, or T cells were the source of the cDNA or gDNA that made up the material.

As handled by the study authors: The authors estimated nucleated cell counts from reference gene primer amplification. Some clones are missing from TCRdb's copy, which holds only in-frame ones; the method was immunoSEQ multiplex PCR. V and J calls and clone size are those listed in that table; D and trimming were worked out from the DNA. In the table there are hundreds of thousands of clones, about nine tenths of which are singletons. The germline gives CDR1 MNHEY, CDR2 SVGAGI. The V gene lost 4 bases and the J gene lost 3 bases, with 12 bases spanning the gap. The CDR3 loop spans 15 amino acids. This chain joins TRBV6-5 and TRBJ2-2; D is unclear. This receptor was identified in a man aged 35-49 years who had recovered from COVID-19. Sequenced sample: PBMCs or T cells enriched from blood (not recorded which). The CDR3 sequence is CASSSHPSDTGELFF. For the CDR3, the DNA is TGTGCCAGCAGTTCCCATCCCTCGGACACCGGGGAGCTGTTTTTT.